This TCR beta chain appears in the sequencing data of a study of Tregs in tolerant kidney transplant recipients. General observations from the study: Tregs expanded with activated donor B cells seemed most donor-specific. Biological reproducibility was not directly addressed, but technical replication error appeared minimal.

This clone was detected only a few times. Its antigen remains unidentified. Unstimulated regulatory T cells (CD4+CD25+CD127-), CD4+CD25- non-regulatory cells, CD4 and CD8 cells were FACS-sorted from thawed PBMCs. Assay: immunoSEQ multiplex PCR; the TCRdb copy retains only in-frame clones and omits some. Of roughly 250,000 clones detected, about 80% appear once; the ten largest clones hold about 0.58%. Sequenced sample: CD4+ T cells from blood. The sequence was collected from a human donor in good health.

The CDR3 DNA is TGCGCCAGCAGCTTGGGGGCCGCGGCGACCTACAATGAGCAGTTCTTC. Translating it yields CASSLGAAATYNEQFF. The chain has TRBV5-1 and TRBJ2-1, with D uncertain. Trimming shortened V by 0 bases and J by 2 bases, and 12 bases separated the two germline ends. CDR3 size: 16 residues. Germline assignment: CDR1 SGHRS and CDR2 YFSETQ.